The entry below gives a single T cell receptor (beta chain) sequence along with its context. CDR1 and CDR2 from the germline V gene are KGHDR and SFDVKD. Trimming left V 4 bases short and J 3 bases short, with 15 bases between. The CDR3 has 15 amino acids. TCRdb processed the 5' RACE reads anew with MiXCR; each CDR3 protein has one entry. This table holds tens of thousands of distinct CDR3 sequences, just over 2.5% found once. The data were obtained in a study of neurological immune-mediated disorders. Source material: PBMCs. The source is a woman in her twenties or thirties with multiple sclerosis. V gene TRBV24-1 combines with J gene TRBJ2-7; D ambiguous. The CDR3 DNA reads TGTGCCACCAGTGAGTCCTACGAGAACGTCTACGAGCAGTACTTC. Amino acid sequence: CATSESYENVYEQYF.